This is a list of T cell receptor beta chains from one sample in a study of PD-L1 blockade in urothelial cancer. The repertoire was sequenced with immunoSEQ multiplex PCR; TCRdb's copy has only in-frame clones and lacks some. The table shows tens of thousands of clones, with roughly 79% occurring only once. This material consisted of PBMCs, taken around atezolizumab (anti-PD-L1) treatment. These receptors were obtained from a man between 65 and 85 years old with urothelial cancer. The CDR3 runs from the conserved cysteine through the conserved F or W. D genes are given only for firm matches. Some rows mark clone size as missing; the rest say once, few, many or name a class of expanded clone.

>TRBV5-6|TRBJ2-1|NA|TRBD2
CASSIILAEYNEQFF
TGTGCCAGCAGCATAATACTAGCGGAGTACAATGAGCAGTTCTTC
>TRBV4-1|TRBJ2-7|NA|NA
CASSQDPGGRGQYF
TGCGCCAGCAGCCAAGACCCCGGAGGGCGCGGGCAGTACTTC
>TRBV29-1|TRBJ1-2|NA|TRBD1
CSAGGTGGADGYTF
TGCAGCGCCGGCGGGACAGGGGGCGCGGATGGCTACACCTTC
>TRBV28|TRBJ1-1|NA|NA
CASSFSRREGTEAFF
TGTGCCAGCAGTTTCTCCCGCAGGGAAGGGACTGAAGCTTTCTTT
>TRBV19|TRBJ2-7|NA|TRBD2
CASSPGGSRYEQYF
TGTGCCAGCAGCCCGGGGGGATCACGCTACGAGCAGTACTTC
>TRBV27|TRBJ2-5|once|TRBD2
CASRSSGSTKTQYF
TGTGCCAGCAGATCTAGCGGGAGTACGAAGACCCAGTACTTC
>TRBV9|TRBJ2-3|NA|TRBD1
CASSVAGQGMDTQYF
TGTGCCAGCAGCGTAGCGGGACAGGGTATGGATACGCAGTATTTT
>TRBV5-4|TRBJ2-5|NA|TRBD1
CASSPSSGGLSETQYF
TGTGCCAGCAGCCCCTCGTCAGGGGGCCTCAGCGAGACCCAGTACTTC
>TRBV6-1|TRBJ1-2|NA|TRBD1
CASSVTGGDGYTF
TGTGCCAGCAGCGTAACAGGGGGGGATGGCTACACCTTC
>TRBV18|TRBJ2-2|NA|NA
CASSPLVRSVNTGELFF
TGTGCCAGCTCACCTCTAGTCCGGTCGGTGAACACCGGGGAGCTGTTTTTT
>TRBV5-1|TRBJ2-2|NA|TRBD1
CASSFGQGVTRELFF
TGCGCCAGCAGCTTTGGACAGGGGGTCACCCGGGAGCTGTTTTTT
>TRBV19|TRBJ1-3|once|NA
CASSFGSSGNTIYF
TGTGCCAGTAGTTTCGGGTCCTCTGGAAACACCATATATTTT
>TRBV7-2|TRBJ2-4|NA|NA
CASSFVSGNIQYF
TGTGCCAGCAGCTTTGTTAGCGGAAACATTCAGTACTTC
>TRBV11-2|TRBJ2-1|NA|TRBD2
CASSRRTSGSYNEQFF
TGTGCCAGCAGCAGGAGGACTAGCGGGTCCTACAATGAGCAGTTCTTC
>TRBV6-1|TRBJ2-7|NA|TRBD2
CASSPRAGVGEQYF
TGTGCCAGCAGCCCCAGGGCGGGGGTCGGCGAGCAGTACTTC
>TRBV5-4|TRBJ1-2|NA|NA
CASSLAGNPGGSYTF
TGTGCCAGCAGCTTGGCCGGGAACCCGGGTGGTAGCTACACCTTC
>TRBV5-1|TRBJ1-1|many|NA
CASSLGDRIPTEAFF
TGCGCCAGCAGCTTGGGTGACAGAATACCCACTGAAGCTTTCTTT
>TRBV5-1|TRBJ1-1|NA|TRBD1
CASSSTGAITEAFF
TGCGCCAGCAGCTCCACAGGGGCCATCACTGAAGCTTTCTTT
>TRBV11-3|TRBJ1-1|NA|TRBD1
CASSKRTGAGNTEAFF
TGTGCCAGCAGTAAGCGAACAGGGGCTGGGAACACTGAAGCTTTCTTT
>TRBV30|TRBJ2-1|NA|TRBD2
CAWSRDSGGDEQFF
TGTGCCTGGTCTCGGGACTCGGGGGGGGATGAGCAGTTCTTC
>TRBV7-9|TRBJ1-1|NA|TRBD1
CASSFPQGAETEAFF
TGTGCCAGCAGCTTCCCACAGGGGGCGGAAACTGAAGCTTTCTTT
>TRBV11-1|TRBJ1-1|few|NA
CASSPEPGQNTEAFF
TGTGCCAGCAGTCCCGAACCGGGACAGAACACTGAAGCTTTCTTT
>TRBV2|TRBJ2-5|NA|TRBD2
CASTPGGGQETQYF
TGTGCCAGCACTCCGGGGGGGGGTCAAGAGACCCAGTACTTC
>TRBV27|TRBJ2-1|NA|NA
CASSLVAGTFSYNEQFF
TGTGCCAGCAGTTTAGTGGCGGGGACTTTCTCCTACAATGAGCAGTTCTTC
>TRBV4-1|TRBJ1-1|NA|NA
CASTRAGERGGNTEAFF
TGCGCCAGCACCCGAGCAGGGGAGAGAGGCGGGAACACTGAAGCTTTCTTT
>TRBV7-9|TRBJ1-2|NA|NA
CASSSDALATF
TGTGCCAGCAGTTCTGACGCCTTAGCCACCTTC
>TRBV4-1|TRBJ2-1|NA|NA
CASSHPGRSYNEQFF
TGCGCCAGCAGCCATCCAGGGAGGTCCTACAATGAGCAGTTCTTC
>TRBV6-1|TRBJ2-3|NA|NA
CASRSFGAGTDTQYF
TGTGCCAGCAGGTCCTTCGGTGCCGGCACAGATACGCAGTATTTT
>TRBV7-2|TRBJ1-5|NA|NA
CASSLTSNQPQHF
TGTGCCAGCAGCCTAACCTCCAATCAGCCCCAGCATTTT
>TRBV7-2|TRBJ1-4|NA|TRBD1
CASSPPDRAEKLFF
TGTGCCAGCAGCCCCCCGGACAGGGCTGAGAAACTGTTTTTT